Reported below is one T cell receptor (beta chain). In the original processing: Researchers report that nucleated cell counts were estimated from reference gene primer amplification. Profiling relied on immunoSEQ multiplex PCR, and the TCRdb table lists in-frame clones only, not all of them. Clone size and V and J calls were adopted from that table, with D and trimming inferred from the DNA. The sample has roughly 240,000 clones; approximately 85% are singletons. This CDR3 is 16 amino acids long. Trimming shortened V by 3 bases and J by 1 base, and 11 bases separated the two germline ends. The germline CDR1 and CDR2 sequences are SGHKS and YYEKEE (reference sequence). This entry is derived from a study of blood T cell repertoires in COVID-19. Background on the study: PBMCs, B-cell-depleted T cells, or T cells were the source of the cDNA or gDNA that made up the material.

Patients of the Seattle cohort, enrolled during active infection, were followed longitudinally. Sequencing used peripheral blood. The chain couples TRBV5-5 to TRBJ2-6; possibly TRBD1 for D (6 bases). The sequence came from a man aged 45-60 years with COVID-19, enrolled during active disease. As DNA, the CDR3 is TGTGCCAGCAGCTCGATTCAGGGGTCTGGGGCCAACGTCCTGACTTTC. Translated: CASSSIQGSGANVLTF.